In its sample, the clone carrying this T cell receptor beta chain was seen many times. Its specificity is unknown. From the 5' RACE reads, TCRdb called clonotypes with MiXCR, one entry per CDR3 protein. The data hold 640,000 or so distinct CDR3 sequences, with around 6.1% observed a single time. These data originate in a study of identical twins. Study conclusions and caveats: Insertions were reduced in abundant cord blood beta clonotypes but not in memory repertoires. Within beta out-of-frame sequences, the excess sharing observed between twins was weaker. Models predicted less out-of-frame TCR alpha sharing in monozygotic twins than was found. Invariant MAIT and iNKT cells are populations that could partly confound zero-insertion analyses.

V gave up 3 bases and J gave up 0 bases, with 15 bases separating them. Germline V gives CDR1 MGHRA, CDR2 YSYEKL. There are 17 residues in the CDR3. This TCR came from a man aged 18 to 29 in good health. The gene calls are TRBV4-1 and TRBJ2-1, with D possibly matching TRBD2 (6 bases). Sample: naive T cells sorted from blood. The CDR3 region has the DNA TGCGCCAGCAGCCACCGGACTACCCAGAGCTCCTACAATGAGCAGTTCTTC. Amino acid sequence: CASSHRTTQSSYNEQFF.